The entry below gives a single TCR beta chain sequence along with its context. Its matching antigen is unknown. Time point specified: baseline, week 1 (first vaccination visit). Indicated treatment: pre-vaccination baseline after standard-of-care therapy. Some clones are missing from TCRdb's copy, which holds only in-frame ones; the method was immunoSEQ multiplex PCR. Of 30,000 to 40,000 clones in the sample, more than 90% are singletons; the top ten hold more than 15%. The data belong to a study of a mutant IDH1 vaccine in newly diagnosed glioma. Study background: Patients previously underwent radiotherapy, temozolomide, or both, and most underwent both.

The study's findings and limits: Immune responses arising from the vaccine appeared in 90% to 95% of patients.

Germline V gives CDR1 SGHRS, CDR2 YFSETQ. V dropped 1 base and J dropped 3; count of bases not matched to a gene: 3. CDR3 size: 16 residues. The sequenced sample was PBMCs, obtained from a glioma patient treated with radiotherapy, temozolomide or both. The rearrangement uses TRBV5-1 and TRBJ2-3; 12 bases map to TRBD2. The TCR sequence derives from a man aged 18-30 years with glioma. CDR3 residues: CASSLILAGGTDTQYF. For the CDR3, the DNA is TGCGCCAGCAGCTTGATACTAGCGGGAGGTACAGATACGCAGTATTTT.